The 29 T cell receptor beta chains presented below share a single source sample, sequenced in a study of cytomegalovirus exposure and HLA in healthy donors. Both 60 Vbeta primers and 13 Jbeta primers went into the PCR. The assay was immunoSEQ multiplex PCR, and TCRdb's table has in-frame clones only and misses some. The data hold about 98,000 clones, with more than 65% observed a single time. The sequenced sample was PBMCs. These TCRs come from a human donor in good health.

The V gene is TRBV5-1, the J gene TRBJ2-7, with TRBD1 identical over 11 bases. CDR3 size: 16 residues. J gave up 0 bases and V 4 bases, and 6 bases lay outside the gene matches. Germline-derived CDR1 and CDR2 are SGHRS and YFSETQ. This CDR3 is CASSPGDRGSSYEQYF. The CDR3 DNA reads as TGCGCCAGCAGCCCGGGGGACAGGGGGAGCTCCTACGAGCAGTACTTC.

The J gene is TRBJ1-4, the V gene TRBV5-1; 9 bases line up with TRBD1. After removal of 3 bases from V and 8 bases from J, the junction contained 5 bases not matched to a gene. Germline V gives CDR1 SGHRS, CDR2 YFSETQ. CDR3 length: 14 residues. The CDR3 spells CASSSDRGDEKLFF. In DNA form, the CDR3 reads TGCGCCAGCAGCTCGGACAGGGGAGACGAAAAACTGTTTTTT.

The chain links TRBV5-1 to TRBJ1-5; TRBD1 matches at 8 bases. The ends lost 2 bases at V and 6 bases at J; junction bases unmatched: 7. Germline-derived CDR1 and CDR2 are SGHRS and YFSETQ. This CDR3 comprises 15 residues. In nucleotides, the CDR3 is TGCGCCAGCAGCTTTACGGGACAGGTCGGTCAGCCCCAGCATTTT. Protein sequence: CASSFTGQVGQPQHF.

The V gene is TRBV4-1, the J gene TRBJ1-4; D gene unclear. V was cut by 0 bases and J by 3 bases, with 8 bases left in between. Germline CDR1 reads MGHRA; CDR2 reads YSYEKL. The CDR3 has 15 residues. CDR3 amino acids: CASSQDLSPNEKLFF. The DNA of the CDR3 is TGCGCCAGCAGCCAAGACCTATCCCCTAATGAAAAACTGTTTTTT.

This clone was picked up one time. The chain couples TRBV7-9 to TRBJ1-2; D is unresolved. The germline V gene has CDR1 SEHNR and CDR2 FQNEAQ (reference sequence). Between the trimmed V and J ends, which lost 2 bases and 7 bases, there was a span of 11 bases. The CDR3 spans 13 residues. CDR3 sequence reads: CASSLSSRFGYTF. The CDR3 DNA is TGTGCCAGCAGCTTAAGTAGCCGTTTTGGCTACACCTTC.

This clone was detected only once. The rearrangement uses TRBV6-4 and TRBJ2-3, with D maybe TRBD2 (6 bases). This CDR3 has 16 amino acids. Trimming removed 10 bases from V and 2 bases from J, with 22 bases in between. Germline-derived CDR1 and CDR2 are MRHNA and SNTAGT. This CDR3 is CAISSPGRGDTDTQYF. In DNA form, the CDR3 reads TGTGCCATCTCCTCTCCGGGGCGGGGAGACACAGATACGCAGTATTTT.

This chain uses TRBV30 with TRBJ1-5, with TRBD1 matching 9 bases. The CDR3 runs 17 residues. After removal of 1 base from V and 2 bases from J, the junction contained 9 bases not matched to a gene. Germline V lookup: CDR1 GTSNPN, CDR2 SVGIG (reference sequence). The DNA for the CDR3 is TGTGCCTGGAGTGCCGGACAGGGGTTTTTTGGCAATCAGCCCCAGCATTTT. Protein: CAWSAGQGFFGNQPQHF.

The genes are TRBV6-5 and TRBJ1-4; 8 positions agree with TRBD1. V gave up 4 bases and J gave up 3 bases; unmatched junction bases: 7. The germline CDR1 and CDR2 sequences are MNHEY and SVGAGI. The CDR3 is made up of 16 amino acids. The CDR3 is CASSSGGASANEKLFF. CDR3 bases: TGTGCCAGCAGTTCAGGGGGCGCATCGGCTAATGAAAAACTGTTTTTT.

This clone has only a few counts. The chain combines TRBV27 with TRBJ1-1; the D gene is possibly TRBD1 (5 bases). This CDR3 comprises 15 residues. Trimming shortened V by 0 bases and J by 3 bases, and 11 bases separated the two germline ends. The germline gives CDR1 MNHEY, CDR2 SMNVEV (reference sequence). The CDR3 coding sequence is TGTGCCAGCAGTTTATCCCGCAGGGTTGACACTGAAGCTTTCTTT. Amino acid sequence: CASSLSRRVDTEAFF.

This clone has just a few counts. This sequence joins TRBV25-1 and TRBJ1-1; a possible D gene is TRBD1 (6 bases). This CDR3 has 14 amino acids. CDR1 is MGHDK, CDR2 SYGVNS, per germline. Trimming cost V 2 bases and J 2 bases, with 9 bases left between them. For the CDR3, the DNA is TGTGCCAGCAGTGAAGCAGGGGCCAACACTGAAGCTTTCTTT. Residues: CASSEAGANTEAFF.

This clone appeared a single time. The rearrangement joins TRBV7-8 to TRBJ2-3; the D is unclear. V lost 5 bases, J lost 0 bases, and 6 bases lay in between. Germline V gives CDR1 SGHVS, CDR2 FQNEAQ. The CDR3 length is 13 residues. The CDR3 spells CASSPMSTDTQYF. The CDR3 DNA is TGTGCCAGCAGCCCCATGAGCACAGATACGCAGTATTTT.

The chain is built from TRBV7-2 and TRBJ1-2, with D possibly matching TRBD1 (5 bases). This CDR3 has 14 residues. Per germline, CDR1 SGHTA and CDR2 FQGNSA. V lost 5 bases and J 5 bases, leaving 15 bases between the germline ends. As DNA, the CDR3 is TGTGCCAGCAGCCCAAAACCGGACATTTATGGCTACACCTTC. Protein product: CASSPKPDIYGYTF. Full variable domain (rest looked up from reference TRBV7-2 and TRBJ1-2): GAGVSQSPSNKVTEKGKDVELRCDPISGHTALYWYRQSLGQGLEFLIYFQGNSAPDKSGLPSDRFSAERTGGSVSTLTIQRTQQEDSAVYLCASSPKPDIYGYTFGSGTRLTVV.

This chain joins TRBV5-1 and TRBJ1-1, with 7 bases lining up with TRBD1. Germline V gives CDR1 SGHRS, CDR2 YFSETQ. This CDR3 is built from 14 residues. V lost 4 bases to trimming and J lost 1 base; unmatched junction nucleotides: 4. The CDR3 protein is CASSPQGGNTEAFF. The DNA of the CDR3 is TGCGCCAGCAGCCCGCAGGGGGGGAACACTGAAGCTTTCTTT.

The chain uses TRBV29-1 and TRBJ2-7; a weak D match, TRBD2 (5 bases). Per the germline V gene, CDR1 is SQVTM and CDR2 is ANQGSEA. Trimming shortened V by 2 bases and J by 4 bases, and 15 bases separated the two germline ends. The CDR3 is made up of 14 amino acids. The CDR3 is CSVELPSNKYEQYF. The CDR3 DNA is TGCAGCGTTGAATTACCTAGCAATAAGTACGAGCAGTACTTC.

The chain is built from TRBV2 and TRBJ2-7; 7 positions agree with TRBD1. V shed 5 bases, J shed 4 bases, and the junction held 11 bases outside the gene matches. The CDR3 is made up of 15 amino acids. CDR1 SNHLY and CDR2 FYNNEI come from the germline V gene. The CDR3 reads CASSTGQVVSYEQYF. In DNA form, the CDR3 reads TGTGCCAGCAGTACCGGACAGGTGGTCTCGTACGAGCAGTACTTC.

Written as DNA, the CDR3 is TGTGCCAGCAGCGGCCGAATGGCGGAAAGACCAAACTATGGCTACACCTTC. Translated, it gives CASSGRMAERPNYGYTF. The gene calls are TRBV7-8 and TRBJ1-2; no firm D call. V was trimmed by 5 bases and J by 2 bases, leaving 21 bases between them. CDR1 SGHVS and CDR2 FQNEAQ come from the germline V gene. CDR3 size: 17 residues.

This clone has a single count. The chain uses TRBV2 and TRBJ1-2; D is perhaps TRBD1 (5 bases). Trimming shortened V by 3 bases and J by 8 bases, and 13 bases separated the two germline ends. There are 13 residues in the CDR3. Per germline, CDR1 SNHLY and CDR2 FYNNEI. This CDR3 is CASSDSGFIGYTF. The DNA for the CDR3 is TGTGCCAGCAGTGACTCAGGGTTCATCGGCTACACCTTC.

The chain recombines TRBV27 with TRBJ2-2; 11 positions agree with TRBD2. This CDR3 contains 18 residues. Germline CDR1 MNHEY, CDR2 SMNVEV (reference sequence). With 0 bases clipped from V and 1 base from J, the junction kept 4 bases outside the gene matches. The CDR3 is CASSLSQLAGGNTGELFF. For the CDR3, the DNA is TGTGCCAGCAGTTTATCCCAGCTAGCGGGAGGGAACACCGGGGAGCTGTTTTTT.

The chain couples TRBV27 to TRBJ1-1; 8 nucleotides agree with TRBD1. V shed 3 bases, J shed 5 bases, and the junction held 5 bases outside the gene matches. Germline-derived CDR1 and CDR2 are MNHEY and SMNVEV (reference sequence). The CDR3 totals 14 residues. The CDR3 reads CASSLDRVETEAFF. In DNA form, the CDR3 reads TGTGCCAGCAGTTTGGACAGGGTGGAAACTGAAGCTTTCTTT.

The rearrangement uses TRBV6-5 and TRBJ2-2; 8 nucleotides line up with TRBD1. Trimming cost V 4 bases and J 1 base; bases outside gene matches: 5. This CDR3 region has 16 residues. Germline V gene data show CDR1 as MNHEY and CDR2 as SVGAGI. CDR3: CASSSPGTGNTGELFF. CDR3 bases: TGTGCCAGCAGTTCCCCCGGGACAGGGAACACCGGGGAGCTGTTTTTT.

This chain connects TRBV7-2 to TRBJ2-7; TRBD2 might be the D (6 bases). The CDR3 spans 14 residues. The V gene lost 5 bases and the J gene lost 2 bases, with 13 bases spanning the gap. Germline lookup yields CDR1 SGHTA and CDR2 FQGNSA. CDR3 region: CASSKGLPTYEQYF. The CDR3 DNA sequence: TGTGCCAGCAGCAAGGGACTGCCTACCTACGAGCAGTACTTC.

The sample holds a few counts of this clone. V is TRBV6-6 and J is TRBJ1-1, with a tentative D call TRBD1 (5 bases). CDR1 MNHNY and CDR2 SVGAGI come from the germline V gene (reference sequence). This CDR3 has 13 residues. Trimming removed 7 bases at V and 4 bases at J, with 13 bases between. The CDR3 nucleotides are TGTGCCAGCACCATCCTGGGGGGCACTGAAGCTTTCTTT. Encoded protein: CASTILGGTEAFF.

The V call is TRBV9, the J call TRBJ2-1; D possibly corresponds to TRBD2 (5 bases). The V end was cut by 4 bases, the J end by 0 bases, with 14 bases between. Germline-derived CDR1 and CDR2 are SGDLS and YYNGEE. The CDR3 spans 16 residues. This CDR3 is CASSRFLGSSYNEQFF. The CDR3 DNA reads TGTGCCAGCAGCCGATTTTTGGGGAGCTCCTACAATGAGCAGTTCTTC.

This chain joins TRBV5-1 and TRBJ1-1, with 9 bases that match TRBD1. This CDR3 is built from 16 residues. Germline CDR1 and CDR2: SGHRS and YFSETQ. The V and J ends lost 0 bases and 6 bases, in that order; junction bases with no gene match: 9. DNA of the CDR3: TGCGCCAGCAGCTTGGCACTAGGGACAGGGACATCTGAAGCTTTCTTT. This translates into CASSLALGTGTSEAFF. Looking up the rest from reference TRBV5-1 and TRBJ1-1 gives the full variable domain: KAGVTQTPRYLIKTRGQQVTLSCSPISGHRSVSWYQQTPGQGLQFLFEYFSETQRNKGNFPGRFSGRQFSNSRSEMNVSTLELGDSALYLCASSLALGTGTSEAFFGQGTRLTVV.

The gene calls are TRBV7-2 and TRBJ1-5; 8 bases align to TRBD1. Germline CDR1 and CDR2: SGHTA and FQGNSA. V gave up 2 bases and J gave up 4 bases; unmatched junction bases: 7. The length of the CDR3 is 16 residues. The CDR3 region is CASSLMLTGGNQPQHF. The CDR3 DNA sequence: TGTGCCAGCAGCTTAATGTTAACAGGGGGAAATCAGCCCCAGCATTTT.

This clone showed up just once. The V gene is TRBV11-2, the J gene TRBJ2-1; D remains ambiguous. V gave up 0 bases and J gave up 6 bases, with 9 bases separating them. CDR3 length equals 14 residues. Germline CDR1 and CDR2: SGHAT and FQNNGV. CDR3 coding DNA: TGTGCCAGCAGCTTAGATCTAGTCCCCAATGAGCAGTTCTTC. Its translation: CASSLDLVPNEQFF.

CDR3 loop: CASSLRTPSYEQYF. CDR3 sequence (DNA): TGTGCCAGCAGCTTACGGACACCTTCCTACGAGCAGTACTTC. The gene calls are TRBV27 and TRBJ2-5; D is perhaps TRBD1 (5 bases). The last part of the DNA fits TRBJ2-7 better; the J call may be wrong. Germline CDR1 reads MNHEY; CDR2 reads SMNVEV (reference sequence). The length of the CDR3 is 14 residues.

This clone is a singleton in its sample. The chain carries TRBV18 and TRBJ2-5; 8 nucleotides align to TRBD2. The J call is doubtful: the DNA matches TRBJ2-7 better. Germline V gene data show CDR1 as KGHSH and CDR2 as LQKENI. The CDR3 runs 14 residues. This CDR3 reads CASSPSGSMYEQYF. The CDR3 nucleotides are TGTGCCAGCTCACCCAGCGGGAGCATGTACGAGCAGTACTTC.

The chain joins TRBV19 to TRBJ1-1, with D tentatively TRBD1 (5 bases). V lost 7 bases and J lost 2, with 11 bases in between. The CDR3 runs to 13 residues. From germline, CDR1 is LNHDA and CDR2 SQIVND (reference sequence). CDR3 amino acids: CASKDSINTEAFF. CDR3 in DNA: TGTGCCAGTAAAGACAGTATAAACACTGAAGCTTTCTTT. Using reference TRBV19 and TRBJ1-1 for the parts outside the CDR3, the full variable domain is DGGITQSPKYLFRKEGQNVTLSCEQNLNHDAMYWYRQDPGQGLRLIYYSQIVNDFQKGDIAEGYSVSREKKESFPLTVTSAQKNPTAFYLCASKDSINTEAFFGQGTRLTVV.